Given below is one TCR beta chain in context. Its antigen is as yet unknown. The data were obtained in a study of shared clonotypes between healthy human individuals. Whole-study results and caveats: In a handful of donors, around 5.5% of naive CD4 clonotypes appeared in common.

Some clones are missing from TCRdb's copy, which holds only in-frame ones; the method was immunoSEQ multiplex PCR. The sample has over a million clones; roughly 96% are singletons. The CDR3 contains 14 residues. Germline assignment: CDR1 SGHTA and CDR2 FQGNSA. V lost 8 bases to trimming and J lost 4 bases, with 15 bases between them. This chain connects TRBV7-2 to TRBJ1-3; D is uncertain. The receptor was derived from a young man in good health. The sequenced material came from naive CD4+ T cells sorted from blood. Noted subset: CD45RA+ positively selected. The CDR3 here is CASLKDPNGNTIYF. CDR3 DNA: TGTGCCAGCTTAAAGGACCCCAACGGAAACACCATATATTTT.